The TCR beta chain under discussion was sequenced for a study of blood T cell repertoires in COVID-19. The CDR3 runs to 15 residues. Looked up from germline, CDR1 is DFQATT and CDR2 is SNEGSKA (reference sequence). V was trimmed by 3 bases and J by 0 bases, leaving 12 bases between them. In its sample, this clone was seen once. Authors' analysis steps: It was from reference gene primer amplification that nucleated cell counts were estimated. The method was immunoSEQ multiplex PCR; TCRdb's version includes in-frame clones alone and lacks a portion of them. The V and J calls and clone size were taken over from that table, and D and trimming were inferred from the DNA. This table holds about 170,000 clones, approximately 88% found once.

The chain combines TRBV20-1 with TRBJ1-3, with D possibly TRBD1 on 6 matching bases. Sequencing was performed on peripheral blood. This receptor was identified in a woman of 80 years or more with active or convalescent COVID-19. As DNA, the CDR3 is TGCAGTGCTAGTACCCCAGGGGACTCTGGAAACACCATATATTTT. It is translated as CSASTPGDSGNTIYF.